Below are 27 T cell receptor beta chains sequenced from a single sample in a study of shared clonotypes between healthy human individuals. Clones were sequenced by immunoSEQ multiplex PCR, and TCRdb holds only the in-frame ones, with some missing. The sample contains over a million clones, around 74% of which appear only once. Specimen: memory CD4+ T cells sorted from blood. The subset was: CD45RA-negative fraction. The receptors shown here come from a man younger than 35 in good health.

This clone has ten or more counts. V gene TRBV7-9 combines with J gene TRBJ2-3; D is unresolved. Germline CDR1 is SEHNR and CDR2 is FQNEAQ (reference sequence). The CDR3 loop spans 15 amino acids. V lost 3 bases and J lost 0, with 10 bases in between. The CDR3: CASSFRLASTDTQYF. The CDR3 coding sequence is TGTGCCAGCAGCTTCCGGCTGGCTAGCACAGATACGCAGTATTTT.

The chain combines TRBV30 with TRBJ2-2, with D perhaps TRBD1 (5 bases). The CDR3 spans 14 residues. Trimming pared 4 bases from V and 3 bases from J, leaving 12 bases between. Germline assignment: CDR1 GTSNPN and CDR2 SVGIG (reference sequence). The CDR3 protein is CAWISQGDTGELFF. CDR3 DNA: TGTGCCTGGATTTCGCAGGGCGACACCGGGGAGCTGTTTTTT.

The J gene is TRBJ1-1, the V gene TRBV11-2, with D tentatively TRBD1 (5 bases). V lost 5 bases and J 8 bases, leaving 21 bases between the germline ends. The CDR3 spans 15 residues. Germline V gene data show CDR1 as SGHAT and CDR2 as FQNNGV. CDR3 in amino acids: CASSRSGLFEVEAFF. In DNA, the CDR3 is TGTGCCAGCAGCAGGTCAGGGTTATTCGAGGTGGAAGCTTTCTTT.

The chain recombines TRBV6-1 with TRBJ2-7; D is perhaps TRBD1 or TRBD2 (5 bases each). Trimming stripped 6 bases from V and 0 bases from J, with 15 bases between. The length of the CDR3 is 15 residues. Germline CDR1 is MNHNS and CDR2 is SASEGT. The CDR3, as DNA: TGTGCCAGCAGCCCAAGTCCGGGGCTCTCCTACGAGCAGTACTTC. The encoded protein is CASSPSPGLSYEQYF.

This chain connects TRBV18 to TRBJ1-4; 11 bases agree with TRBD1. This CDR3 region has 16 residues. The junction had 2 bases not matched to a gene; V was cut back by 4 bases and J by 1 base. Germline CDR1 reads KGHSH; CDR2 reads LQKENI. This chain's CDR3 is CASSLDRGRTNEKLFF. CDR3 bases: TGTGCCAGCTCACTGGACAGGGGGCGAACTAATGAAAAACTGTTTTTT.

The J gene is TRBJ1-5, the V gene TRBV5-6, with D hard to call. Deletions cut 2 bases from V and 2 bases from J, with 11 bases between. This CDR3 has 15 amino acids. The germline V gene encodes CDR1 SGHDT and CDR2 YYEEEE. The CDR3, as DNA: TGTGCCAGCAGCTTAGGCTGGGAGGGCAATCAGCCCCAGCATTTT. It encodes CASSLGWEGNQPQHF.

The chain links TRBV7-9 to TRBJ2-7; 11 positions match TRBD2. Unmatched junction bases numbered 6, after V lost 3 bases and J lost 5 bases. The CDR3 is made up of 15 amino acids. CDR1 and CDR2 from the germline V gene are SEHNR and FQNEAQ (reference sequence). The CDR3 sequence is CASSFLTSGAHEQYF. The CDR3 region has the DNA TGTGCCAGCAGCTTCTTGACTAGCGGGGCCCACGAGCAGTACTTC.

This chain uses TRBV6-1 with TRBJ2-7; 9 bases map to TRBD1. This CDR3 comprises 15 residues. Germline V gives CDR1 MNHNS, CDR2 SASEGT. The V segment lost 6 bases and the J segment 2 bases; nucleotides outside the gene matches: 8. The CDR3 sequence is CASREPGTGPYEQYF. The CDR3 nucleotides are TGTGCCAGCAGGGAACCCGGGACAGGGCCCTACGAGCAGTACTTC.

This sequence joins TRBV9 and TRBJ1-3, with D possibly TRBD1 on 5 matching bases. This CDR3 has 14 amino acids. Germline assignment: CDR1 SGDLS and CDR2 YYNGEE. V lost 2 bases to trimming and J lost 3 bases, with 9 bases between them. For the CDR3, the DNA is TGTGCCAGCAGCGTCCAGGGCGGTGGAAACACCATATATTTT. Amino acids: CASSVQGGGNTIYF.

CDR3 in amino acids: CASSLETGFGTQYF. The DNA for the CDR3 is TGTGCCAGTAGTCTCGAGACAGGATTCGGGACCCAGTACTTC. The V call is TRBV19, the J call TRBJ2-5; weak D call: TRBD1 (6 bases). From germline, CDR1 is LNHDA and CDR2 SQIVND (reference sequence). Trimming removed 5 bases from V and 7 bases from J, with 17 bases in between. The CDR3 extends over 14 amino acids.

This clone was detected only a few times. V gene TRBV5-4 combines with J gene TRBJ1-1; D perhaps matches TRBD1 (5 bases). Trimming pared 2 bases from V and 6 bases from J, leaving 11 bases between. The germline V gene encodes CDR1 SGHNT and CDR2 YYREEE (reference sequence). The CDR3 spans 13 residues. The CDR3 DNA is TGTGCCAGCAGCTTCGACAGTACGGCTGAAGCTTTCTTT. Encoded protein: CASSFDSTAEAFF.

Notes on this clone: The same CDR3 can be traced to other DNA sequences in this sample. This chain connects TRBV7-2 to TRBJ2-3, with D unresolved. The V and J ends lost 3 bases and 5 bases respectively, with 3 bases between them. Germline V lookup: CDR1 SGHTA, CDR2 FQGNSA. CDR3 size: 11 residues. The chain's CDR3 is CASSFRDTQYF. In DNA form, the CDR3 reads TGTGCCAGCAGCTTCAGAGATACGCAGTATTTT.

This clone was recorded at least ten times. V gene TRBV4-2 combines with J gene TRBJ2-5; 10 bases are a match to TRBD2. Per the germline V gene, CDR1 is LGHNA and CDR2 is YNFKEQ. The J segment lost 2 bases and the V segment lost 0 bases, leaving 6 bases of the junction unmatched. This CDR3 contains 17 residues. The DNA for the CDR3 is TGTGCCAGCAGCCAAGATACGGCTAGCGGGGGTCAAGAGACCCAGTACTTC. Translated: CASSQDTASGGQETQYF.

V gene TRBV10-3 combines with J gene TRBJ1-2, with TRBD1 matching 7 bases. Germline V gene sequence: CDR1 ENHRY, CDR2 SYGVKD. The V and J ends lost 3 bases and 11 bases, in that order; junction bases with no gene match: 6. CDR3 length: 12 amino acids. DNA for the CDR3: TGTGCCATCAGTGACTATGGGGACAGATACACCTTC. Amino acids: CAISDYGDRYTF.

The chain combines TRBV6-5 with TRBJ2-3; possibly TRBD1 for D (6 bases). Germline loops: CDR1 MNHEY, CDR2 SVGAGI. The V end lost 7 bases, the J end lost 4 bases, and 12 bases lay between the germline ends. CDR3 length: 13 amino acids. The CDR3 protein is CASTKQGSDTQYF. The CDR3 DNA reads TGTGCCAGCACTAAGCAGGGGTCAGATACGCAGTATTTT.

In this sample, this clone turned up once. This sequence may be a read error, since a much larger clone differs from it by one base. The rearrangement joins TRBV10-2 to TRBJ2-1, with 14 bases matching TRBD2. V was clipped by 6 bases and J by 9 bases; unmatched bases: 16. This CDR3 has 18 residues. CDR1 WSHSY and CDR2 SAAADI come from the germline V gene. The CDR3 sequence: CASSTDAGLAGGGGEQFF. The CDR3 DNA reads TGCGCCAGCAGCACCGATGCCGGACTAGCGGGAGGTGGGGGTGAGCAGTTCTTC.

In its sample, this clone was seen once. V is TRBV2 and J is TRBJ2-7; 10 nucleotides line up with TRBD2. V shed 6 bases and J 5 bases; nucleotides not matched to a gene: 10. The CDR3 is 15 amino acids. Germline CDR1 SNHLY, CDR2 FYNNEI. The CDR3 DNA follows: TGTGCCAGCAGGGCTGAGCGGGGGGGCAGTCACGAGCAGTACTTC. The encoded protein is CASRAERGGSHEQYF.

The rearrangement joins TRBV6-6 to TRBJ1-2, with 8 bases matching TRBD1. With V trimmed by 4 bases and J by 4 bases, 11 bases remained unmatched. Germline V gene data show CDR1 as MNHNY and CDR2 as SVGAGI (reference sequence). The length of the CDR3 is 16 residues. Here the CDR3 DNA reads TGTGCCAGCAGTTTCTCCGAGCTCGGGACAGGCTATGGCTACACCTTC. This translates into CASSFSELGTGYGYTF.

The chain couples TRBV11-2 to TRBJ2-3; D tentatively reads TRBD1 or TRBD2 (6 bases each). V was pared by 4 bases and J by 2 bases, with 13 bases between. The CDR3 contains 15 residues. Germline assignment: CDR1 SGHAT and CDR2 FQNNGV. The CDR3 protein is CASSSGARPTDTQYF. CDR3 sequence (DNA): TGTGCCAGCAGCTCGGGGGCTAGACCCACAGATACGCAGTATTTT.

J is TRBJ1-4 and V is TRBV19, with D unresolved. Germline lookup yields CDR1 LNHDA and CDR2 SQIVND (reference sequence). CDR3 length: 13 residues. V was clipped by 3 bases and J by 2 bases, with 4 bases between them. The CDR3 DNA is TGTGCCAGTAGTATGCAGACTAATGAAAAACTGTTTTTT. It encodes CASSMQTNEKLFF. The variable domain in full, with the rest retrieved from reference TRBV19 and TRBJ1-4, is DGGITQSPKYLFRKEGQNVTLSCEQNLNHDAMYWYRQDPGQGLRLIYYSQIVNDFQKGDIAEGYSVSREKKESFPLTVTSAQKNPTAFYLCASSMQTNEKLFFGSGTQLSVL.

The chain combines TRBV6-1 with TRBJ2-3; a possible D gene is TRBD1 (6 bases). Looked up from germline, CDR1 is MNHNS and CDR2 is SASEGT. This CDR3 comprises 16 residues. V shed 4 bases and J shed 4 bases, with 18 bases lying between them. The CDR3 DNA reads TGTGCCAGCAGTGGACGACAGGAAGTTCGGTCAGATACGCAGTATTTT. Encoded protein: CASSGRQEVRSDTQYF.

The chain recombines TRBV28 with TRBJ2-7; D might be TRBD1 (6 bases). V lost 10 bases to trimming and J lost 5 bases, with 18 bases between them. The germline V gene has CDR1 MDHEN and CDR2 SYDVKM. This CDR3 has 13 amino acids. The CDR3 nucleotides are TGTGCCACCAAACAGGGACCTCCTGACGAGCAGTACTTC. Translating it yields CATKQGPPDEQYF.

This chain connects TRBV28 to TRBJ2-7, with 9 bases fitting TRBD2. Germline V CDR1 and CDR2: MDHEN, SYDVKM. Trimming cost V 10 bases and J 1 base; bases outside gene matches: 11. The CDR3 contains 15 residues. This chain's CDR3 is CATIESGGTSYEQYF. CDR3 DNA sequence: TGTGCCACCATCGAAAGCGGGGGGACATCCTACGAGCAGTACTTC.

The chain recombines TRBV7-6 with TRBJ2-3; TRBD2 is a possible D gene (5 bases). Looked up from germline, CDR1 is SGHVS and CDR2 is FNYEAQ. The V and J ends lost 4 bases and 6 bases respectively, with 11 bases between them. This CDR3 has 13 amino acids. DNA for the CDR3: TGTGCCAGCAGCTCGGGAATGGGGGATACGCAGTATTTT. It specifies CASSSGMGDTQYF. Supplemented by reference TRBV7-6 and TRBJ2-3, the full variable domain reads GAGVSQSPRYKVTKRGQDVALRCDPISGHVSLYWYRQALGQGPEFLTYFNYEAQQDKSGLPNDRFSAERPEGSISTLTIQRTEQRDSAMYRCASSSGMGDTQYFGPGTRLTVL.

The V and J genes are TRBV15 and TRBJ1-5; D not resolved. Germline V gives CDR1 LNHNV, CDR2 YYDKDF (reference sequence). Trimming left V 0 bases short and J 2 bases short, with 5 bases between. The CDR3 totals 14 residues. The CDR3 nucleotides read TGTGCCACCAGCAGAGATCCAGGCAATCAGCCCCAGCATTTT. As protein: CATSRDPGNQPQHF.

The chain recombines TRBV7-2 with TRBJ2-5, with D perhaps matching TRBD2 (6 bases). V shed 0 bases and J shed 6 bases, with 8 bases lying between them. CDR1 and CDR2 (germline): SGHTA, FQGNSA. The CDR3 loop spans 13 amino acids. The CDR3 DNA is TGTGCCAGCAGCTTAGCCGGGGGACAGACCCAGTACTTC. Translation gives CASSLAGGQTQYF.

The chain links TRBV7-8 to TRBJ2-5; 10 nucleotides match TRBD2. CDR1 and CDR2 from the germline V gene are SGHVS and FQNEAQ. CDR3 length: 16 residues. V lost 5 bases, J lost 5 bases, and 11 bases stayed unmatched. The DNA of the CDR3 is TGTGCCAGCAGCAGGGGACTAGCGAGTGTTCCGGAGACCCAGTACTTC. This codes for CASSRGLASVPETQYF.